These 2 T cell receptor beta chains were all obtained from the same sample, sequenced in a study of T cells expressing NK-cell markers. TCRdb re-called the 5' RACE reads and catalogs CDR3 proteins one per entry, DNA excluded. Recorded for this sample: roughly 450,000 distinct CDR3 sequences. Sample: blood T cells: a sorted CD56 or NKG2C T cell subset, CD4+ or CD8+ T cells, or bulk PBMC T cells (not recorded which). The receptors originated from a woman in her 50s in good health.

The chain has TRBV4-1 and TRBJ2-3; TCRdb indicates TRBD1, and absent DNA this call remains unverified. The germline gives CDR1 MGHRA, CDR2 YSYEKL. The CDR3 runs to 17 residues. The CDR3 loop is CASSQAFAGGWLDTQYF.

V usage is TRBV6-6 and J usage is TRBJ2-2; there is no DNA to check the TCRdb D call of TRBD1. The CDR3 covers 14 residues. Germline CDR1 MNHNY, CDR2 SVGAGI (reference sequence). This CDR3 reads CATAGHSNTGELFF.